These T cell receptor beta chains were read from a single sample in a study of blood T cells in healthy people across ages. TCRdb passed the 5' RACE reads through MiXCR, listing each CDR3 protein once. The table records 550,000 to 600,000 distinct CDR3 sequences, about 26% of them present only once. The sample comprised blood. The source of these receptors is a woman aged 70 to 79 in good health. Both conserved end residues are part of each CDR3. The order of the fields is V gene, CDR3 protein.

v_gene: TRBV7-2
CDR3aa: CASSSRLQGGGYTF

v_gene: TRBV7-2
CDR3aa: CASSRDRSLYNEQFF

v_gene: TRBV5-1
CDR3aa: CASSRGGGANNSPLHF

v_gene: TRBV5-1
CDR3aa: CASSLTNGGTEQFF

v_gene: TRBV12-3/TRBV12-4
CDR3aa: CAGSFYRTIHTDTQYF

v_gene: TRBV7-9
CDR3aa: CASSLGGTVPSKLFF

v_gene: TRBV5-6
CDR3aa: CASSPAGGPSYEQYF

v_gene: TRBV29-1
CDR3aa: CSGTGLGSHEQYF

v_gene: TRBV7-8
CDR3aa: CASSFTNRWGGENTGELFF

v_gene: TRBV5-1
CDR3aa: CASSLIPGNQETQYF

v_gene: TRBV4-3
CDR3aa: CASSQRYRQSQETQYF

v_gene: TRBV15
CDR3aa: CATSHFGGAKNIQYF

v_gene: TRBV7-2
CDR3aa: CASSYTGISIRDTF

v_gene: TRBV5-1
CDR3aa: CASSFGEYEETQYF

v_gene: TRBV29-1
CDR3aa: CSVENREFNGYTF

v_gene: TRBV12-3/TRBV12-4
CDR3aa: CASRKTGNTEAFF

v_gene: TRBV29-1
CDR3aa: CSVDPGDSTDTQYF

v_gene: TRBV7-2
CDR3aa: CASSLRTGGTYGYTF

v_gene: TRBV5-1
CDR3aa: CASSLVIGADGYTF

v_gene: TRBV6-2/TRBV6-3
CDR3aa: CASSSGLASVYEQYF

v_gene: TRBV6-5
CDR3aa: CASSYSGKSGETQYF

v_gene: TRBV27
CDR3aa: CASSWDGKYGYTF